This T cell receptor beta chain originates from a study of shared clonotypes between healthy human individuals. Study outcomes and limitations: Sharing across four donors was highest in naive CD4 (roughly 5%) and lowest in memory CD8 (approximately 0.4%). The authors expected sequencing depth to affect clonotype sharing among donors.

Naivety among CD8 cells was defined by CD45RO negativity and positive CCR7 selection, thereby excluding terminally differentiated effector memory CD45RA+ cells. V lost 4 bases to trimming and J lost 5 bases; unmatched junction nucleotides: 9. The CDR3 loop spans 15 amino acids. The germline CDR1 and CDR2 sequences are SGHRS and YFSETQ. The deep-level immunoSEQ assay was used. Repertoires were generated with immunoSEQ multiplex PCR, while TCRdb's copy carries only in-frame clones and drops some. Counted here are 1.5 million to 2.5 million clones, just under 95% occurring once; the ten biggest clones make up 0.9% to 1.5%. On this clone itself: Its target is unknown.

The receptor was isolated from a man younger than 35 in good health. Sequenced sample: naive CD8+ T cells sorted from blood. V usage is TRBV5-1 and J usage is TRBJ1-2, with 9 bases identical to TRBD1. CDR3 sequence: CASSPHPGTGYGYTF. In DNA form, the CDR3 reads TGCGCCAGCAGCCCCCACCCGGGGACAGGGTATGGCTACACCTTC.